This T cell receptor beta chain appears in the sequencing data of a study of identical twins. Germline lookup yields CDR1 SGHVS and CDR2 FNYEAQ. The CDR3 totals 14 residues. The ends were cut back, 2 bases at V and 5 bases at J, with 9 bases in the middle. TCRdb re-called the 5' RACE reads with MiXCR, one entry per CDR3 protein. The data contain 300,000 to 400,000 distinct CDR3 sequences, approximately 8.8% of them singletons. The sequence was collected from a woman aged 50 to 60 in good health. The rearrangement links TRBV7-6 to TRBJ2-2; D not certain. The sample comprised naive T cells sorted from blood. The CDR3 loop reads CASSLLFDTGELFF. The CDR3 region has the DNA TGTGCCAGCAGCTTATTGTTTGATACCGGGGAGCTGTTTTTT.